Listed below are T cell receptor beta chains from one sample, sequenced in a study of T cell repertoires in cytomegalovirus infection. TCRdb recomputed calls from the reads with MiXCR, one row per CDR3 protein. Here the sample spans under 150,000 distinct CDR3 sequences, roughly 9% being singletons. Sequenced sample: PBMCs. All receptors come from a human donor in good health (CMV status not recorded). Some clones in this sample may be carry-over from other donors' samples. CDR3s include the opening cysteine and the closing phenylalanine or tryptophan. Fields, in order: clone size, D gene, J gene, V gene, CDR3 protein, CDR3 DNA. D genes are given only for firm matches. Size is omitted from some rows. Given values are once, few, many or a class for expanded clones.

abundance: -; d_gene: -; j_gene: TRBJ1-5; v_gene: TRBV19; CDR3aa: CASTQTAGPPLGQPQHF; CDR3nt: TGTGCCAGTACCCAGACCGCGGGTCCCCCTTTAGGACAGCCCCAGCATTTT
abundance: -; d_gene: -; j_gene: TRBJ2-1; v_gene: TRBV5-1; CDR3aa: CASSSGTAPGIEQFF; CDR3nt: TGCGCCAGCAGTTCCGGGACGGCACCGGGGATTGAGCAGTTCTTC
abundance: many; d_gene: -; j_gene: TRBJ1-1; v_gene: TRBV20-1; CDR3aa: CSAPAGMNTEAFF; CDR3nt: TGCAGTGCTCCGGCGGGGATGAACACTGAAGCTTTCTTT
abundance: many; d_gene: -; j_gene: TRBJ1-1; v_gene: TRBV30; CDR3aa: CAWSARVEAFF; CDR3nt: TGTGCCTGGAGCGCCCGCGTTGAAGCTTTCTTT
abundance: many; d_gene: TRBD2; j_gene: TRBJ2-1; v_gene: TRBV7-8; CDR3aa: CASSLDPTGTSVNEQFF; CDR3nt: TGTGCCAGCAGCTTAGACCCGACTGGGACTAGCGTCAATGAGCAGTTCTTC
abundance: many; d_gene: -; j_gene: TRBJ1-1; v_gene: TRBV7-2; CDR3aa: CASSGPFREDTEAFF; CDR3nt: TGTGCCAGCAGTGGCCCGTTTAGGGAAGACACTGAAGCTTTCTTT
abundance: many; d_gene: -; j_gene: TRBJ2-7; v_gene: TRBV28; CDR3aa: CASSSTTVPLGQYF; CDR3nt: TGTGCCAGCAGTTCTACGACAGTGCCCTTAGGGCAGTACTTC
abundance: many; d_gene: -; j_gene: TRBJ2-2; v_gene: TRBV7-6; CDR3aa: CASSLERELFF; CDR3nt: TGTGCCAGCAGCTTAGAGCGGGAGCTGTTTTTT
abundance: -; d_gene: -; j_gene: TRBJ2-3; v_gene: TRBV20-1; CDR3aa: CSASQDASTDTQYF; CDR3nt: TGCAGTGCTAGTCAGGACGCTAGCACAGATACGCAGTATTTT
abundance: few; d_gene: -; j_gene: TRBJ2-3; v_gene: TRBV28; CDR3aa: CASSLYGRSTDTQYF; CDR3nt: TGTGCCAGCAGTTTATACGGGCGTAGCACAGATACGCAGTATTTT
abundance: many; d_gene: -; j_gene: TRBJ2-7; v_gene: TRBV12-3/TRBV12-4; CDR3aa: CASGEFYEQYF; CDR3nt: TGTGCCAGCGGCGAGTTCTACGAGCAGTACTTC
abundance: many; d_gene: TRBD1; j_gene: TRBJ2-5; v_gene: TRBV7-8; CDR3aa: CASSLDGTVQETQYF; CDR3nt: TGTGCCAGCAGCTTAGATGGGACAGTCCAAGAGACCCAGTACTTC
abundance: many; d_gene: TRBD1; j_gene: TRBJ1-2; v_gene: TRBV7-2; CDR3aa: CASSTTGTGGVYGYTF; CDR3nt: TGTGCCAGCAGCACGACCGGGACAGGGGGGGTTTATGGCTACACCTTC
abundance: -; d_gene: -; j_gene: TRBJ2-2; v_gene: TRBV7-4; CDR3aa: CASSPTGFSTGELFF; CDR3nt: TGTGCCAGCAGCCCAACAGGGTTCAGCACCGGGGAGCTGTTTTTT
abundance: many; d_gene: -; j_gene: TRBJ1-5; v_gene: TRBV7-9; CDR3aa: CASSSGTPSSNQPQHF; CDR3nt: TGTGCCAGCAGCTCCGGGACACCCTCTAGCAATCAGCCCCAGCATTTT
abundance: many; d_gene: -; j_gene: TRBJ1-2; v_gene: TRBV28; CDR3aa: CASSLQEGGYTF; CDR3nt: TGTGCCAGCAGTCTCCAGGAGGGTGGCTACACCTTC
abundance: many; d_gene: TRBD1; j_gene: TRBJ1-2; v_gene: TRBV4-1; CDR3aa: CASSPRQGTNYGYTF; CDR3nt: TGCGCCAGCAGCCCCAGACAGGGGACTAACTATGGCTACACCTTC
abundance: many; d_gene: -; j_gene: TRBJ1-4; v_gene: TRBV20-1; CDR3aa: CSARAAQGRATNEKLFF; CDR3nt: TGCAGTGCTAGAGCGGCGCAGGGTAGAGCAACTAATGAAAAACTGTTTTTT
abundance: many; d_gene: -; j_gene: TRBJ1-2; v_gene: TRBV7-2; CDR3aa: CASSLAMEYGYTF; CDR3nt: TGTGCCAGCAGCTTAGCCATGGAATATGGCTACACCTTC
abundance: many; d_gene: -; j_gene: TRBJ2-7; v_gene: TRBV7-2; CDR3aa: CASSKSSYEQYF; CDR3nt: TGTGCCAGCAGCAAGAGCTCCTACGAGCAGTACTTC
abundance: many; d_gene: -; j_gene: TRBJ1-6; v_gene: TRBV10-3; CDR3aa: CAIRQGFHSPLHF; CDR3nt: TGTGCCATCAGACAGGGATTCCATTCACCCCTCCACTTT
abundance: -; d_gene: TRBD2; j_gene: TRBJ2-1; v_gene: TRBV29-1; CDR3aa: CSGGASGPYNEQFF; CDR3nt: TGCAGCGGAGGGGCTAGCGGTCCCTACAATGAGCAGTTCTTC
abundance: -; d_gene: TRBD1; j_gene: TRBJ1-1; v_gene: TRBV25-1; CDR3aa: CASSYRTGGVDTEAFF; CDR3nt: TGTGCCAGCAGTTACCGGACAGGGGGCGTCGACACTGAAGCTTTCTTT
abundance: few; d_gene: TRBD1; j_gene: TRBJ1-2; v_gene: TRBV2; CDR3aa: CASSTQGQGLGYTF; CDR3nt: TGTGCCAGCAGTACCCAGGGACAGGGGTTGGGCTACACCTTC
abundance: many; d_gene: -; j_gene: TRBJ1-3; v_gene: TRBV15; CDR3aa: CATSSEGVGSGNTIYF; CDR3nt: TGTGCCACCAGCAGCGAGGGCGTTGGATCTGGAAACACCATATATTTT
abundance: -; d_gene: -; j_gene: TRBJ1-1; v_gene: TRBV5-1; CDR3aa: CASSWEMNTEAFF; CDR3nt: TGCGCCAGCAGTTGGGAAATGAACACTGAAGCTTTCTTT
abundance: many; d_gene: TRBD1; j_gene: TRBJ1-1; v_gene: TRBV7-9; CDR3aa: CASSSQGALMNTEAFF; CDR3nt: TGTGCCAGCAGCTCGCAGGGGGCACTAATGAACACTGAAGCTTTCTTT
abundance: many; d_gene: -; j_gene: TRBJ2-1; v_gene: TRBV7-2; CDR3aa: CASSLSHTYNEQFF; CDR3nt: TGTGCCAGCAGCTTATCACACACCTACAATGAGCAGTTCTTC
abundance: -; d_gene: -; j_gene: TRBJ2-2; v_gene: TRBV13; CDR3aa: CASSLGLLQGNTGELFF; CDR3nt: TGTGCCAGCAGCTTAGGCCTTTTACAGGGCAACACCGGGGAGCTGTTTTTT
abundance: many; d_gene: TRBD2; j_gene: TRBJ2-5; v_gene: TRBV7-2; CDR3aa: CASSLHSGGAETQYF; CDR3nt: TGTGCCAGCAGCCTACATAGCGGGGGGGCGGAGACCCAGTACTTC
abundance: many; d_gene: TRBD2; j_gene: TRBJ2-3; v_gene: TRBV28; CDR3aa: CASKRGVDTQYF; CDR3nt: TGTGCCAGCAAGCGGGGGGTGGATACGCAGTATTTT
abundance: many; d_gene: -; j_gene: TRBJ2-7; v_gene: TRBV7-2; CDR3aa: CASSLVQTHYEQYF; CDR3nt: TGTGCCAGCAGCTTAGTGCAAACCCACTACGAGCAGTACTTC
abundance: -; d_gene: TRBD1; j_gene: TRBJ1-5; v_gene: TRBV11-1; CDR3aa: CASSSWTGEHF; CDR3nt: TGTGCCAGCAGCTCCTGGACAGGCGAGCATTTT
abundance: many; d_gene: -; j_gene: TRBJ2-7; v_gene: TRBV7-9; CDR3aa: CASSAGPTGFAYEQYF; CDR3nt: TGTGCCAGCAGCGCGGGACCAACAGGGTTTGCGTACGAGCAGTACTTC
abundance: many; d_gene: -; j_gene: TRBJ1-2; v_gene: TRBV28; CDR3aa: CASSARGNANYGYTF; CDR3nt: TGTGCCAGCAGTGCACGCGGGAACGCTAACTATGGCTACACCTTC
abundance: many; d_gene: TRBD1; j_gene: TRBJ1-2; v_gene: TRBV7-2; CDR3aa: CASSLEGGHGYTF; CDR3nt: TGTGCCAGCAGCTTAGAAGGGGGCCATGGCTACACCTTC
abundance: few; d_gene: -; j_gene: TRBJ2-2; v_gene: TRBV11-2; CDR3aa: CASSLSQGYTGELFF; CDR3nt: TGTGCCAGCAGCTTATCACAGGGTTACACCGGGGAGCTGTTTTTT
abundance: -; d_gene: -; j_gene: TRBJ2-6; v_gene: TRBV9; CDR3aa: CASSGIKISGANVLTF; CDR3nt: TGTGCCAGCAGCGGAATTAAAATCTCTGGGGCCAACGTCCTGACTTTC
abundance: -; d_gene: -; j_gene: TRBJ1-1; v_gene: TRBV20-1; CDR3aa: CSAKDPGGDKAFF; CDR3nt: TGCAGTGCTAAAGATCCCGGGGGCGATAAAGCTTTCTTT
abundance: few; d_gene: -; j_gene: TRBJ1-2; v_gene: TRBV28; CDR3aa: CATEPATANYGYTF; CDR3nt: TGTGCCACCGAGCCCGCGACAGCTAACTATGGCTACACCTTC
abundance: many; d_gene: -; j_gene: TRBJ2-7; v_gene: TRBV20-1; CDR3aa: CSASRNREGSGEQYF; CDR3nt: TGCAGTGCTAGCAGAAACAGGGAAGGATCGGGGGAGCAGTACTTC
abundance: many; d_gene: -; j_gene: TRBJ2-3; v_gene: TRBV7-2; CDR3aa: CASSLSRADTQYF; CDR3nt: TGTGCCAGCAGCTTATCTAGGGCAGATACGCAGTATTTT
abundance: many; d_gene: -; j_gene: TRBJ1-1; v_gene: TRBV11-3; CDR3aa: CASSLSGRIGTEAFF; CDR3nt: TGTGCCAGCAGCTTGAGCGGGCGAATCGGGACTGAAGCTTTCTTT
abundance: -; d_gene: -; j_gene: TRBJ1-1; v_gene: TRBV2; CDR3aa: CASYWMNTEAFF; CDR3nt: TGTGCCAGCTATTGGATGAACACTGAAGCTTTCTTT
abundance: many; d_gene: -; j_gene: TRBJ2-7; v_gene: TRBV20-1; CDR3aa: CSARTGNSYEQYF; CDR3nt: TGCAGTGCTAGGACAGGTAACTCCTACGAGCAGTACTTC
abundance: many; d_gene: -; j_gene: TRBJ1-1; v_gene: TRBV28; CDR3aa: CASSFQGKYTEAFF; CDR3nt: TGTGCCAGCAGTTTCCAGGGTAAATATACTGAAGCTTTCTTT